The next 32 T cell receptor beta chains were all read from a single sample in a study of blood T cells in healthy people across ages. The authors ran a second PCR of roughly 6 to 11 cycles using a sample-barcoded 5' primer and a J-beta primer mix. TCRdb recomputed calls from the 5' RACE reads with MiXCR, one row per CDR3 protein. This sample yields hundreds of thousands of distinct CDR3 sequences, of which less than 35% are seen a single time; around a sixth belongs to the top ten. Source material: blood. These receptors were obtained from a woman aged 80 or over in good health.

This clonotype showed up many times. The rearrangement links TRBV6-2 or TRBV6-3 to TRBJ2-7; D possibly corresponds to TRBD1 (5 bases). This CDR3 is 13 amino acids long. V was cut by 3 bases and J by 5 bases, with 11 bases left in between. Germline CDR1 MNHEY, CDR2 SVGEGT. This CDR3 is CASSYQGFDEQYF. DNA for the CDR3: TGTGCCAGCAGTTATCAGGGTTTCGACGAGCAGTACTTC.

The genes are TRBV18 and TRBJ1-4; possibly TRBD1 for D (6 bases). This CDR3 is built from 16 residues. V shed 3 bases and J shed 7 bases, with 18 bases lying between them. Germline CDR1 KGHSH, CDR2 LQKENI. CDR3 DNA sequence: TGTGCCAGCTCACCCCCAGGGGCCTTACTGGGTGAAAAACTGTTTTTT. Amino acid sequence: CASSPPGALLGEKLFF.

There are many counts of this clonotype. The rearrangement joins TRBV5-1 to TRBJ2-3; 9 bases are shared with TRBD1. CDR1 is SGHRS and CDR2 is YFSETQ in the germline V gene. The ends lost 6 bases at V and 4 bases at J; junction bases unmatched: 9. The CDR3 totals 15 residues. This CDR3 reads CASTSGTGTADTQYF. CDR3 nucleotides: TGCGCCAGCACTTCCGGGACAGGGACAGCAGATACGCAGTATTTT.

On this clonotype itself: A much larger clone lies one base from this, so it may be a read error. The chain recombines TRBV6-6 with TRBJ1-2; D might be TRBD1 (6 bases). The V gene's germline CDR1 is MNHNY and CDR2 SVGAGI (reference sequence). The CDR3 runs to 13 residues. Here the CDR3 DNA reads TGTGTCAGCAGTCAACAGGGACCGGGAGGCTACACCTTC. Protein product: CVSSQQGPGGYTF.

The chain has TRBV4-3 and TRBJ2-7, with D perhaps matching TRBD1 or TRBD2 (5 bases each). The germline V gene has CDR1 LGHNA and CDR2 YSLEER. The CDR3 loop spans 16 amino acids. Trimming pared 0 bases from V and 0 bases from J, leaving 12 bases between. Here the CDR3 DNA reads TGCGCCAGCAGCCAAGATGGGACGGGGAGCTCCTACGAGCAGTACTTC. It translates to CASSQDGTGSSYEQYF.

This clonotype was observed many times. V gene TRBV20-1 combines with J gene TRBJ1-1; weak D call: TRBD1 (6 bases). Trimming left V 5 bases short and J 5 bases short, with 18 bases between. Germline-derived CDR1 and CDR2 are DFQATT and SNEGSKA (reference sequence). This CDR3 is 14 amino acids long. Here the CDR3 DNA reads TGCAGTGCTCCCCGGGGAGGGGGGAGGACTGAAGCTTTCTTT. Its translation: CSAPRGGGRTEAFF.

The table lists this clonotype with many counts. The chain employs TRBV7-8 and TRBJ2-7, with no clear D. Per the germline V gene, CDR1 is SGHVS and CDR2 is FQNEAQ. This CDR3 spans 14 amino acids. V was cut by 1 base and J by 4 bases, with 11 bases left in between. The CDR3 spells CASSLGLMGYEQYF. In nucleotides, the CDR3 is TGTGCCAGCAGCTTAGGGTTGATGGGTTACGAGCAGTACTTC.

The J gene is TRBJ2-7, the V gene TRBV29-1; 11 nucleotides align to TRBD2. Germline CDR1 and CDR2: SQVTM and ANQGSEA. The CDR3 spans 15 residues. J lost 0 bases, V lost 3 bases, and 4 bases had no gene match. As DNA, the CDR3 is TGCAGCGTTGAGGGGACTAGCGGAGTCTCCTACGAGCAGTACTTC. Translating it yields CSVEGTSGVSYEQYF.

The table lists this clonotype with many counts. This rearrangement joins TRBV7-2 to TRBJ1-4; D is possibly TRBD1 (5 bases). Germline V gives CDR1 SGHTA, CDR2 FQGNSA. V lost 6 bases and J lost 2, with 16 bases in between. This CDR3 spans 16 amino acids. In DNA, the CDR3 is TGTGCCAGCAGTTCCGTTGGGGGGTTCACTAATGAAAAACTGTTTTTT. Amino acids: CASSSVGGFTNEKLFF.

J is TRBJ2-7 and V is TRBV7-2; a possible D gene is TRBD1 (6 bases). The CDR3 has 16 residues. Germline V gene data show CDR1 as SGHTA and CDR2 as FQGNSA. Trimming removed 5 bases from V and 7 bases from J, with 24 bases in between. The CDR3 DNA follows: TGTGCCAGCAGCGGTATCTTATCGGGACACCGTCGGGAGCAGTACTTC. It translates to CASSGILSGHRREQYF.

This clonotype was counted many times. The chain employs TRBV10-3 and TRBJ2-7; TRBD1 might be the D (5 bases). The CDR3 contains 14 residues. CDR1 is ENHRY and CDR2 is SYGVKD in the germline V gene. The V end was cut by 0 bases, the J end by 4 bases, with 10 bases between. In nucleotides, the CDR3 is TGTGCCATCAGTGAGTCGTTAAAGGGGTACGAGCAGTACTTC. Encoded protein: CAISESLKGYEQYF.

The chain carries TRBV12-3 or TRBV12-4 and TRBJ1-2; TRBD1 might be the D (6 bases). The CDR3 has 16 residues. V lost 3 bases and J 0 bases, leaving 14 bases between the germline ends. The CDR3 DNA follows: TGTGCCAGCAGTTTTACGGGGGGCCTGGCTAACTATGGCTACACCTTC. Translation: CASSFTGGLANYGYTF.

The rearrangement uses TRBV4-1 and TRBJ2-3; 7 bases fit TRBD1. The J segment lost 3 bases and the V segment lost 0 bases, leaving 6 bases of the junction unmatched. The CDR3 extends over 16 amino acids. The V gene's germline CDR1 is MGHRA and CDR2 YSYEKL. The chain's CDR3 is CASSQDFRGRTDTQYF. In DNA, the CDR3 is TGCGCCAGCAGCCAAGATTTTAGGGGGCGTACAGATACGCAGTATTTT.

There are many counts of this clonotype. This chain uses TRBV20-1 with TRBJ2-7; 8 bases are shared with TRBD1. Germline-derived CDR1 and CDR2 are DFQATT and SNEGSKA (reference sequence). Trimming cost V 2 bases and J 3 bases; bases outside gene matches: 3. CDR3 length equals 13 residues. The CDR3 region has the DNA TGCAGTGCTAGAAGGGACAGGTACTACGAGCAGTACTTC. Encoded protein: CSARRDRYYEQYF.

V is TRBV12-3 or TRBV12-4 and J is TRBJ1-2; no firm D call. Trimming pared 5 bases from V and 13 bases from J, leaving 11 bases between. This CDR3 contains 10 residues. The CDR3 spells CASSLPPPTF. CDR3 DNA sequence: TGTGCCAGCAGTCTGCCCCCTCCCACCTTC.

This clonotype showed up many times. The chain carries TRBV4-2 and TRBJ1-2, with TRBD1 matching 9 bases. Germline V CDR1 and CDR2: LGHNA, YNFKEQ. CDR3 length equals 15 residues. The V segment lost 0 bases and the J segment 8 bases; nucleotides outside the gene matches: 7. CDR3 loop: CASSQDWTGVWGYTF. CDR3 bases: TGTGCCAGCAGCCAAGATTGGACAGGGGTTTGGGGCTACACCTTC.

The chain links TRBV14 to TRBJ1-1, with 10 bases aligning to TRBD1. Germline V gene lookup returns CDR1 SGHDN and CDR2 FVKESK. The V and J ends lost 4 bases and 2 bases, in that order; junction bases with no gene match: 10. The length of the CDR3 is 17 residues. CDR3 sequence: CASSPRLGTGANTEAFF. CDR3 DNA: TGTGCCAGCAGCCCCAGATTAGGGACAGGGGCAAACACTGAAGCTTTCTTT.

V gene TRBV7-9 combines with J gene TRBJ1-5; D may be TRBD1 (5 bases). Trimming removed 1 base at V and 2 bases at J, with 15 bases between. Germline CDR1 is SEHNR and CDR2 is FQNEAQ (reference sequence). The CDR3 consists of 17 residues. CDR3 DNA: TGTGCCAGCAGCTTAGAGTTTGGGACGGAGGGCAATCAGCCCCAGCATTTT. This codes for CASSLEFGTEGNQPQHF.

This clonotype has a count of ten or more. The chain recombines TRBV9 with TRBJ2-3; 7 bases are a match to TRBD2. This CDR3 is 14 amino acids long. With 4 bases clipped from V and 0 bases from J, the junction kept 2 bases outside the gene matches. CDR1 and CDR2 (germline): SGDLS, YYNGEE. The CDR3 loop is CASSTSVSTDTQYF. The CDR3 DNA reads as TGTGCCAGCAGCACTAGCGTTAGCACAGATACGCAGTATTTT.

J is TRBJ2-2 and V is TRBV7-6, with 7 bases aligning to TRBD2. The germline gives CDR1 SGHVS, CDR2 FNYEAQ. V was clipped by 3 bases and J by 3 bases; unmatched bases: 7. The CDR3 totals 16 residues. CDR3 amino acids: CASSLTGGVDTGELFF. DNA for the CDR3: TGTGCCAGCAGCTTGACTGGGGGGGTAGACACCGGGGAGCTGTTTTTT.

Worth noting for this clonotype: At one boundary the junction diverges from the germline segment, which might be a read error. The rearrangement uses TRBV10-2 and TRBJ1-4; the match to TRBD1 covers 10 bases. Germline loops: CDR1 WSHSY, CDR2 SAAADI. The CDR3 has 15 amino acids. CDR3 amino acids: CASSDWTGGKEKRFF. DNA for the CDR3: TGCGCCAGCAGTGACTGGACAGGGGGTAAAGAAAAACGGTTTTTT.

This clonotype showed up just a few times. One base away lies a much larger clone, so this may be a sequencing read error. V and J are TRBV20-1 and TRBJ2-1, with TRBD2 identical over 9 bases. The CDR3 totals 15 residues. CDR1 and CDR2 (germline): DFQATT, SNEGSKA (reference sequence). V lost 1 base, J lost 8 bases, and 9 bases stayed unmatched. The CDR3, as DNA: TGCAGTGCTAGAGCGCCAGCGGGGGGTTTGGATGAGCAGTTCTTC. It specifies CSARAPAGGLDEQFF.

This clonotype was seen many times. This rearrangement joins TRBV20-1 to TRBJ2-1; no reliable D call. The germline V gene encodes CDR1 DFQATT and CDR2 SNEGSKA (reference sequence). V was cut by 3 bases and J by 4 bases, with 13 bases left in between. This CDR3 has 14 residues. DNA for the CDR3: TGCAGTGCTAGTTCCCGCCGAGTTTACAATGAGCAGTTCTTC. Translated, it gives CSASSRRVYNEQFF.

With regard to this clonotype: The junction departs from the called germline gene at one end, perhaps through a read error. The chain is built from TRBV12-3 or TRBV12-4 and TRBJ2-1, with TRBD2 identical over 10 bases. The CDR3 has 15 amino acids. CDR3 bases: TGTGCCAACAGTGCTAGCGGGGGCTCCTACAATGAGCAGTTCTTC. Translation: CANSASGGSYNEQFF.

A remark on this clonotype: A much larger clone sits a single nucleotide away, making a read error possible. The chain is built from TRBV25-1 and TRBJ2-5; D is unclear. The CDR3 is 15 amino acids. The V gene lost 2 bases and the J gene lost 1 base, with 11 bases spanning the gap. Germline CDR1 MGHDK, CDR2 SYGVNS. Here the CDR3 DNA reads TGTGCCAGCAGTGAAGGTTTGGTGGCCCAAGAGACCCAGTACTTC. Translated, it gives CASSEGLVAQETQYF.

The chain carries TRBV30 and TRBJ2-7, with D possibly TRBD1 on 6 matching bases. Per germline, CDR1 GTSNPN and CDR2 SVGIG (reference sequence). The CDR3 is 14 residues long. Trimming shortened V by 2 bases and J by 5 bases, and 16 bases separated the two germline ends. The CDR3 protein is CAWSRGWRSHEQYF. CDR3 in DNA: TGTGCCTGGAGTAGGGGGTGGCGGTCTCACGAGCAGTACTTC.

In its sample, this clonotype was seen many times. The chain is built from TRBV20-1 and TRBJ1-5, with a possible D match to TRBD1 (6 bases). With 4 bases removed from V and 5 bases from J, the gap between germline ends came to 15 bases. Germline CDR1 DFQATT, CDR2 SNEGSKA (reference sequence). The CDR3 spans 14 residues. CDR3 coding DNA: TGCAGTGCTAAGGGGGTCAATTCTCATCAGCCCCAGCATTTT. It is translated as CSAKGVNSHQPQHF.

This clonotype has a handful of counts. Being one base from a much bigger clone, this may be a read error. The CDR3 reads CAASRDRAQETQYF. For the CDR3, the DNA is TGTGCCGCCAGCAGAGATCGGGCTCAAGAGACCCAGTACTTC. The chain carries TRBV15 and TRBJ2-4, with D unclear. Matching the DNA end better, TRBJ2-5 makes the J call doubtful. The germline V gene has CDR1 LNHNV and CDR2 YYDKDF (reference sequence). The CDR3 spans 14 residues.

Concerning this clonotype itself: This may be a read error, as it is one base from a much larger clone. V and J are TRBV29-1 and TRBJ1-5; possible D gene TRBD1, 5 bases. CDR3 length equals 16 residues. Germline V gene lookup returns CDR1 SQVTM and CDR2 ANQGSEA. DNA for the CDR3: TGCACCCGGAGGACAACCAAAAACTATAGCAATCAGCCCCAGCATTTT. This gives the protein CTRRTTKNYSNQPQHF.

As concerns this clonotype: One junction end disagrees with the germline gene, perhaps due to a read error. The chain is built from TRBV11-3 and TRBJ2-3; either TRBD1 or TRBD2 may supply D (6 bases each). The CDR3 is made up of 15 amino acids. Looked up from germline, CDR1 is SGHNT and CDR2 is YENEEA. The CDR3 DNA is TGTGCCGGCAGCTTAGGGGGGAGTAACACAGATACGCAGTATTTT. Protein sequence: CAGSLGGSNTDTQYF.

This clonotype was counted a single time. The chain has TRBV6-1 and TRBJ2-7; TRBD2 might be the D (6 bases). The length of the CDR3 is 12 residues. Germline V lookup: CDR1 MNHNS, CDR2 SASEGT. The CDR3 here is CASGGRRQESKV. CDR3 coding DNA: TGTGCCAGCGGGGGGAGGAGGCAGGAGAGTAAGGTC.

The chain uses TRBV7-2 and TRBJ2-3; D assignment may be TRBD1 or TRBD2 (6 bases each). V was trimmed by 11 bases and J by 0 bases, leaving 12 bases between them. The CDR3 length is 13 residues. Germline CDR1 is SGHTA and CDR2 is FQGNSA. CDR3 nucleotides: TGTGCCGAGAGGGGGGACAGCACAGATACGCAGTATTTT. It specifies CAERGDSTDTQYF.